Listed here is a single T cell receptor beta chain. Graves' hyperthyroidism was deemed stable given no ophthalmopathy progression within 18 months. Hyperthyroidism patients were newly diagnosed, had disease duration under 2 months, and were aged 18 to 65 years. This sample is drawn from a study of T cells in Graves' hyperthyroidism and ophthalmopathy. The wider study: Peripheral blood was acquired at first diagnosis, ahead of any therapy whatsoever.

Amplification of TCR beta CDR3 regions used RNA as the template. The HTBI primer set drove a first-round RT-PCR of the TCR CDR3. TCRdb re-called the multiplex PCR reads through MiXCR, storing one row per CDR3 protein. The profile shows 650,000 to 750,000 distinct CDR3 sequences, 14% of them singletons. Germline V gene lookup returns CDR1 MGHDK and CDR2 SYGVNS. CDR3 length equals 17 residues. With 4 bases clipped from V and 5 bases from J, the junction kept 14 bases outside the gene matches. The sequence was collected from a woman aged 18-29 years with Graves' hyperthyroidism. The material sequenced was blood. The V call is TRBV25-1, the J call TRBJ2-5; 9 bases are shared with TRBD1. In DNA form, the CDR3 reads TGTGCCAGCAGTGTCCAGACCCCGGGACAGGGATGGGAGACCCAGTACTTC. It encodes CASSVQTPGQGWETQYF.